This TCR beta chain came from a study of technical replicates of blood from a few donors. Method: immunoSEQ multiplex PCR; TCRdb's copy keeps in-frame clones and lacks some. The table has tens of thousands of clones, 85% to 95% seen once. The CDR3 is 12 residues long. V was cut by 5 bases and J by 4 bases, with 6 bases left in between. Germline CDR1 and CDR2: LNHDA and SQIVND (reference sequence). The sequenced material came from T cells isolated from PBMCs. The TCR comes from a human donor in good health. This chain links TRBV19 with TRBJ1-5; the D is unclear. The CDR3 region is CASSPPNQPQHF. Written as DNA, the CDR3 is TGTGCCAGTAGTCCCCCGAATCAGCCCCAGCATTTT.